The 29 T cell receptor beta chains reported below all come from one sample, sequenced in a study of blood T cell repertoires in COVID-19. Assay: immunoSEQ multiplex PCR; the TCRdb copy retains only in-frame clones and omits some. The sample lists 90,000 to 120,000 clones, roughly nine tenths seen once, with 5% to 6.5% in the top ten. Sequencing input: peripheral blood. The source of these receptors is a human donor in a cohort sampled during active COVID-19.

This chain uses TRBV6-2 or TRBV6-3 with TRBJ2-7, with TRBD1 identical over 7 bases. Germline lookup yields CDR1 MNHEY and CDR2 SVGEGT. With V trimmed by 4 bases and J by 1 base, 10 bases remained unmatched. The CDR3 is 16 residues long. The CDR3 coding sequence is TGTGCCAGCAGTTCCGTGACAGGGAAGTCATCCTACGAGCAGTACTTC. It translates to CASSSVTGKSSYEQYF.

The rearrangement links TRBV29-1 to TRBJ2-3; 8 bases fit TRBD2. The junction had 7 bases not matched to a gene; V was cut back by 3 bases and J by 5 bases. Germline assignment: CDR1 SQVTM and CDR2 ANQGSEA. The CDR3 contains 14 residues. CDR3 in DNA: TGCAGCGTTGATGGACTAGCTGGGGTAGATACGCAGTATTTT. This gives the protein CSVDGLAGVDTQYF.

The CDR3 sequence: CASSPGQGGSTDTQYF. The CDR3 DNA is TGTGCCAGCAGCCCAGGACAGGGAGGGAGCACAGATACGCAGTATTTT. The chain couples TRBV7-9 to TRBJ2-3; TRBD1 is a possible D gene (8 bases). There are 16 residues in the CDR3. The germline V gene has CDR1 SEHNR and CDR2 FQNEAQ (reference sequence). V was pared by 5 bases and J by 0 bases, with 15 bases between.

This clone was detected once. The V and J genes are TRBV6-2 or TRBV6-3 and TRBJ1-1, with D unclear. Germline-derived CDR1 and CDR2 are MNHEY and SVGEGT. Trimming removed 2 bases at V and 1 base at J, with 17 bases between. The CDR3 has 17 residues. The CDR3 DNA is TGTGCCAGCAGTTACCCCCCTAATCCCACCAAGAACACTGAAGCTTTCTTT. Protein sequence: CASSYPPNPTKNTEAFF.

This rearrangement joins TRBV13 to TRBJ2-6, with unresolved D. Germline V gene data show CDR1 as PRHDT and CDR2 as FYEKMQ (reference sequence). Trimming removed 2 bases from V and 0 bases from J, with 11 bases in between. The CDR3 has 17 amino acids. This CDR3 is CASSLRVSYSGANVLTF. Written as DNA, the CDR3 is TGTGCCAGCAGCTTAAGAGTATCTTACTCTGGGGCCAACGTCCTGACTTTC.

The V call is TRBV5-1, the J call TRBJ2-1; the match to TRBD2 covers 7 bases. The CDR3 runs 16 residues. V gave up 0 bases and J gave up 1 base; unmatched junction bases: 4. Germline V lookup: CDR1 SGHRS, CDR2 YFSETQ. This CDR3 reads CASSLVLASSYNEQFF. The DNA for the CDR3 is TGCGCCAGCAGCTTGGTACTAGCGAGTTCCTACAATGAGCAGTTCTTC. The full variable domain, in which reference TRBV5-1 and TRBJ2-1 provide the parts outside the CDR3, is KAGVTQTPRYLIKTRGQQVTLSCSPISGHRSVSWYQQTPGQGLQFLFEYFSETQRNKGNFPGRFSGRQFSNSRSEMNVSTLELGDSALYLCASSLVLASSYNEQFFGPGTRLTVL.

The CDR3 sequence: CASTQGFGEAFF. The CDR3 coding sequence is TGTGCCAGCACCCAGGGGTTTGGAGAGGCTTTCTTT. V gene TRBV2 combines with J gene TRBJ1-1; a possible D gene is TRBD1 (6 bases). V was cut by 7 bases and J by 11 bases, with 17 bases left in between. CDR1 is SNHLY, CDR2 FYNNEI, per germline. The CDR3 length is 12 residues.

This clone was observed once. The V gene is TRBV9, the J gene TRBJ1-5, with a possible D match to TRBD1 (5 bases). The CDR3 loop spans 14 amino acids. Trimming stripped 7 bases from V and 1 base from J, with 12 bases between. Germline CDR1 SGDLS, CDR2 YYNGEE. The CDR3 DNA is TGTGCCAGCTCTCCCGGGGGAAGCAATCAGCCCCAGCATTTT. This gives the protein CASSPGGSNQPQHF.

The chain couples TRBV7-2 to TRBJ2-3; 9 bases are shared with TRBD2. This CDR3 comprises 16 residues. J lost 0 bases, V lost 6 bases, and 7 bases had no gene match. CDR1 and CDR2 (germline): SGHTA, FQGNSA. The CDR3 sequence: CASSFISGGSTDTQYF. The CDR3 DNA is TGTGCCAGCAGTTTCATTAGCGGGGGTAGCACAGATACGCAGTATTTT. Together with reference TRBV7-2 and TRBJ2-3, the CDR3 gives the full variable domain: GAGVSQSPSNKVTEKGKDVELRCDPISGHTALYWYRQSLGQGLEFLIYFQGNSAPDKSGLPSDRFSAERTGGSVSTLTIQRTQQEDSAVYLCASSFISGGSTDTQYFGPGTRLTVL.

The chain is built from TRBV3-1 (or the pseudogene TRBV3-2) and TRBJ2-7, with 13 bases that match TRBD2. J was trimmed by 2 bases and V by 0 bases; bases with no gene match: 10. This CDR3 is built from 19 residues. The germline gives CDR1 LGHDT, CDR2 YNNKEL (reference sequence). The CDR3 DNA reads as TGTGCCAGCAGCCAAGACCCGGGACTAGCGGGATCGTTTGCCTACGAGCAGTACTTC. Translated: CASSQDPGLAGSFAYEQYF.

The CDR3 region has the DNA TGTGCCAGCAGCTTGTCTAGCGGGAGGGCCGATGAGCAGTTCTTC. The encoded protein is CASSLSSGRADEQFF. This rearrangement joins TRBV5-8 to TRBJ2-1; 12 positions agree with TRBD2. Germline V lookup: CDR1 SGHTS, CDR2 YDEGEE. This CDR3 has 15 amino acids. Trimming cost V 1 base and J 8 bases; bases outside gene matches: 4.

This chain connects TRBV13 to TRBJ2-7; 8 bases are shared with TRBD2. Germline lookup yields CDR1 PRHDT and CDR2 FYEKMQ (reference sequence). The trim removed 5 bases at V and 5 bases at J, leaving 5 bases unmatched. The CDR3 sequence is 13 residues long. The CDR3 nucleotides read TGTGCCAGCAGCCTAGCGGGTCACCACGAGCAGTACTTC. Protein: CASSLAGHHEQYF. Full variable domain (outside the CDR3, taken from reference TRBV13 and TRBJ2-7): AAGVIQSPRHLIKEKRETATLKCYPIPRHDTVYWYQQGPGQDPQFLISFYEKMQSDKGSIPDRFSAQQFSDYHSELNMSSLELGDSALYFCASSLAGHHEQYFGPGTRLTVT.

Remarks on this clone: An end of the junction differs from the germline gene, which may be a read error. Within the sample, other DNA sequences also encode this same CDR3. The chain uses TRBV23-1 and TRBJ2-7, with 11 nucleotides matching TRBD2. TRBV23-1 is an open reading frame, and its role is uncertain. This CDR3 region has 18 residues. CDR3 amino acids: CASSQFVFGLAGDYEQYF. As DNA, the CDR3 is TGCGCCAGCAGTCAATTTGTCTTCGGACTAGCGGGTGACTACGAGCAGTACTTT.

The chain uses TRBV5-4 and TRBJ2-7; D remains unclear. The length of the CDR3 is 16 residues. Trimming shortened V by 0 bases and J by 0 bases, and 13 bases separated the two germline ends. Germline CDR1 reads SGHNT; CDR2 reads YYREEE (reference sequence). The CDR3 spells CASSLGATDSSYEQYF. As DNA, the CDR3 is TGTGCCAGCAGCTTGGGGGCCACAGATAGCTCCTACGAGCAGTACTTC.

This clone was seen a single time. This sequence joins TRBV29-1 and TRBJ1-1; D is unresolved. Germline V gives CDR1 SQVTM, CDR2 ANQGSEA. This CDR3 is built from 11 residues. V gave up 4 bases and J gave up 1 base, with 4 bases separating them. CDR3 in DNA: TGCAGCGTTGCGCGGAACACTGAAGCTTTCTTT. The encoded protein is CSVARNTEAFF.

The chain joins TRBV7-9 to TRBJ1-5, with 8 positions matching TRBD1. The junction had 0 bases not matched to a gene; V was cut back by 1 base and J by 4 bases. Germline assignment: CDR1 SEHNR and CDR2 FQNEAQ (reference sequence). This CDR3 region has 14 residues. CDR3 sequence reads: CASSLGTGNQPQHF. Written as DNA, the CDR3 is TGTGCCAGCAGCTTAGGGACAGGGAATCAGCCCCAGCATTTT.

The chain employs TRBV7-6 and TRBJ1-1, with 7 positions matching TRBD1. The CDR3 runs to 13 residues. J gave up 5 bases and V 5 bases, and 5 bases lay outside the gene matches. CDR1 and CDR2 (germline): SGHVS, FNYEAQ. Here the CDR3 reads CASSLGTATEAFF. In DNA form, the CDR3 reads TGTGCCAGCAGCCTAGGGACAGCGACTGAAGCTTTCTTT.

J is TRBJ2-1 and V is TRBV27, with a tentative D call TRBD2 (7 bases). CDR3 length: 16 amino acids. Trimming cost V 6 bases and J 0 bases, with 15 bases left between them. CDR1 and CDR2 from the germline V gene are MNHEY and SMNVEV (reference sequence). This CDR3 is CASRPGGPSSYNEQFF. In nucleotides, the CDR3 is TGTGCCAGCAGACCCGGGGGGCCCAGCTCCTACAATGAGCAGTTCTTC.

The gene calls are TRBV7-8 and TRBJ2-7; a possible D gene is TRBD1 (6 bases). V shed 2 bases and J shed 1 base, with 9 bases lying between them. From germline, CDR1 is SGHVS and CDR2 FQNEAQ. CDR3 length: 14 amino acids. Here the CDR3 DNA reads TGTGCCAGCAGCTTATTTACAGGGTCCTACGAGCAGTACTTC. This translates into CASSLFTGSYEQYF.

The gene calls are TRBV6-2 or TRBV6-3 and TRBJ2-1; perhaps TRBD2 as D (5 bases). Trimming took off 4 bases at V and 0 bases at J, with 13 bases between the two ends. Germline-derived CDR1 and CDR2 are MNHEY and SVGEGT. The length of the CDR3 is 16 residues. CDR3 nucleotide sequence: TGTGCCAGCAGTTCCGGAGCGGAGTACTCCTACAATGAGCAGTTCTTC. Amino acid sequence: CASSSGAEYSYNEQFF.

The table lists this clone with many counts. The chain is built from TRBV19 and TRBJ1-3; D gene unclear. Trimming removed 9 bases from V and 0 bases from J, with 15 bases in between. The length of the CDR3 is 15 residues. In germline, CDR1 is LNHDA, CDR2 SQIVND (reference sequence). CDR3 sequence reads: CASGLLKSSGNTIYF. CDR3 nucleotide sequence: TGTGCCAGCGGACTCCTCAAGAGCTCTGGAAACACCATATATTTT.

The DNA for the CDR3 is TGTGCCAGCACCCTTCAGTTGGGACAGGGGTTAAACGAGCAGTACTTC. This encodes CASTLQLGQGLNEQYF. This chain uses TRBV13 with TRBJ2-7; 10 positions agree with TRBD1. CDR1 is PRHDT, CDR2 FYEKMQ, per germline (reference sequence). Trimming took 7 bases from V and 5 from J; bases not matched to a gene: 14. The CDR3 totals 16 residues.

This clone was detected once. DNA of the CDR3: TGTGCCAGCAGTGCCCTGAACCCAGGGACAGGGGGACTTTATAGCAATCAGCCCCAGCATTTT. Residues: CASSALNPGTGGLYSNQPQHF. The chain carries TRBV27 and TRBJ1-5; 11 bases are a match to TRBD1. Germline assignment: CDR1 MNHEY and CDR2 SMNVEV (reference sequence). The V and J ends lost 5 bases and 0 bases, in that order; junction bases with no gene match: 18. CDR3 length: 21 residues.

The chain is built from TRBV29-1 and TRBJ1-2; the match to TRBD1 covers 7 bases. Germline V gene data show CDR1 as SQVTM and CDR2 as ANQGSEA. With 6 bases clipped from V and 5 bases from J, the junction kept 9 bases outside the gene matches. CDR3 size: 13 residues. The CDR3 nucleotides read TGCAGCGTGCCGCTTGACAGGGTTTATGGCTACACCTTC. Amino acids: CSVPLDRVYGYTF.

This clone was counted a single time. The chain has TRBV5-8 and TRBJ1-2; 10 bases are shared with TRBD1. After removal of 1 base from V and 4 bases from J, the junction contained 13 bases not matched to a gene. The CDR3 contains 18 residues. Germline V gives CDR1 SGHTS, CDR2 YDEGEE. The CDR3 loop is CASSLSYTLGQGFYGYTF. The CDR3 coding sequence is TGTGCCAGCAGCTTGAGTTATACATTGGGACAGGGGTTCTATGGCTACACCTTC. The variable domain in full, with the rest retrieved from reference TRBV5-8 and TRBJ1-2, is EAGVTQSPTHLIKTRGQQATLRCSPISGHTSVYWYQQALGLGLQFLLWYDEGEERNRGNFPPRFSGRQFPNYSSELNVNALELEDSALYLCASSLSYTLGQGFYGYTFGSGTRLTVV.

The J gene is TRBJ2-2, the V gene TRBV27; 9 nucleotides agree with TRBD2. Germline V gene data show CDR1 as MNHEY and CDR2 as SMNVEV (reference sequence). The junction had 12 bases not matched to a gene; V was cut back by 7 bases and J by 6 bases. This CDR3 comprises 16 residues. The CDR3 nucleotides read TGTGCCAGCATGTTTAGCGGGGGCCTCGGTGCCGGGGAGCTGTTTTTT. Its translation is CASMFSGGLGAGELFF.

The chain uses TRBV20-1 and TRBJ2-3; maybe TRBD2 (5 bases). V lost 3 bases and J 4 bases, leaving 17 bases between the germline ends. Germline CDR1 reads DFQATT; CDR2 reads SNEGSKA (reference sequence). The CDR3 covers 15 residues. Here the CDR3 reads CSASPGRLGADTQYF. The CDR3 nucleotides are TGCAGTGCTAGTCCGGGCCGTCTCGGGGCAGATACGCAGTATTTT.

The CDR3 region has the DNA TGTGCCAGCAGTTTACCCAACCAAGAGACCCAGTACTTC. Amino acid sequence: CASSLPNQETQYF. The chain is built from TRBV28 and TRBJ2-5; no firm D call. Trimming removed 2 bases from V and 0 bases from J, with 4 bases in between. CDR3 length: 13 residues. CDR1 is MDHEN, CDR2 SYDVKM, per germline.

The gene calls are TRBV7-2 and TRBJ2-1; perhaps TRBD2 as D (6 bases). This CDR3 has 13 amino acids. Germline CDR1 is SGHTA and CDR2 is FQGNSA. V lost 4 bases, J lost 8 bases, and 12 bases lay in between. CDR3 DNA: TGTGCCAGCAGCTCTGGCGCGGGATATGAGCAGTTCTTC. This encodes CASSSGAGYEQFF.